This TCR beta chain was sequenced for a study of CD8 T cells in ankylosing spondylitis. General study points: Reactive arthritis synovial fluid and blood previously showed some of these motif variants.

TCRdb processed the 5' RACE reads anew with MiXCR; each CDR3 protein has one entry. Among about 250,000 distinct CDR3 sequences listed, 20% to 30% were seen once. Ten or more counts support this clonotype. Its specificity is unknown. Sequenced material: blood, either unsorted or a sorted T cell fraction (not recorded which). This receptor was identified in a male donor with ankylosing spondylitis or in good health (not recorded which).

The CDR3 DNA follows: TGTGCCAGCAGCTTAACGTCACGTCTAGCGGGGGGGTACAATGAGCAGTTCTTC. Protein product: CASSLTSRLAGGYNEQFF. This sequence joins TRBV7-3 and TRBJ2-1; 12 nucleotides match TRBD2. The germline V gene encodes CDR1 SGHTA and CDR2 FQGTGA. The V gene end was trimmed by 0 bases and the J gene end by 4 bases; junction bases not matched to a gene: 7. This CDR3 has 18 residues. Supplemented by reference TRBV7-3 and TRBJ2-1, the full variable domain reads GAGVSQTPSNKVTEKGKYVELRCDPISGHTALYWYRQSLGQGPEFLIYFQGTGAADDSGLPNDRFFAVRPEGSVSTLKIQRTERGDSAVYLCASSLTSRLAGGYNEQFFGPGTRLTVL.